Shown below are 8 T cell receptor beta chains from a single sample sequenced in a study of cytomegalovirus exposure and HLA in healthy donors. PCR used 60 Vbeta primers and 13 Jbeta primers. Data came from immunoSEQ multiplex PCR; TCRdb stores just in-frame clones and leaves some out. The table lists about 89,000 clones, 9.4% of them singletons. Sequencing was performed on PBMCs. All receptors come from a man aged 45-65 years in good health and CMV-seropositive.

J is TRBJ1-2 and V is TRBV28; tentative D call: TRBD1 (6 bases). Looked up from germline, CDR1 is MDHEN and CDR2 is SYDVKM. The germline V and J ends were trimmed by 5 bases and 6 bases, with 19 bases remaining between them. The CDR3 runs to 15 residues. CDR3 region: CASSTEGRGGDGYTF. As DNA, the CDR3 is TGTGCCAGCAGTACTGAAGGCAGGGGAGGGGATGGCTACACCTTC.

This chain joins TRBV6-1 and TRBJ2-7; D uncertain. The CDR3 has 12 amino acids. Trimming left V 4 bases short and J 2 bases short, with 6 bases between. The germline V gene encodes CDR1 MNHNS and CDR2 SASEGT. In DNA form, the CDR3 reads TGTGCCAGCAGTGGCACTACCTACGAGCAGTACTTC. Protein: CASSGTTYEQYF.

This chain uses TRBV28 with TRBJ1-2, with unresolved D. The length of the CDR3 is 13 residues. Per the germline V gene, CDR1 is MDHEN and CDR2 is SYDVKM. Trimming left V 2 bases short and J 9 bases short, with 13 bases between. The CDR3, as DNA: TGTGCCAGCAGTTTAAGGCAGGCCGATCGCTACACCTTC. Translated: CASSLRQADRYTF.

This clone was seen a handful of times. The chain links TRBV5-6 to TRBJ2-7, with TRBD2 matching 12 bases. This CDR3 comprises 16 residues. Germline-derived CDR1 and CDR2 are SGHDT and YYEEEE. J was trimmed by 0 bases and V by 0 bases; bases with no gene match: 1. The CDR3 region has the DNA TGTGCCAGCAGCTTGGGACTAGCGGGGGTCTCCTACGAGCAGTACTTC. Its protein product is CASSLGLAGVSYEQYF.

The sample holds a few counts of this clone. This chain connects TRBV4-2 to TRBJ1-5, with 10 bases aligning to TRBD1. J was trimmed by 7 bases and V by 4 bases; bases with no gene match: 7. The CDR3 is 15 residues long. Germline V lookup: CDR1 LGHNA, CDR2 YNFKEQ. The CDR3 sequence: CASSRDRGGGQPQHF. As DNA, the CDR3 is TGTGCCAGCAGCCGGGACAGGGGAGGGGGCCAGCCCCAGCATTTT.

The V gene is TRBV21-1, the J gene TRBJ2-5; the tabulated D call, TRBD2, remains unverified against the DNA. The J call may be incorrect, as the DNA end agrees better with TRBJ2-7. TRBV21-1 corresponds to a pseudogene. This CDR3 is built from 13 residues. The CDR3 is CASSKRCPYEQYF. The CDR3 bases are TGTGCCAGCAGCAAACGCTGCCCCTACGAGCAGTACTTC.

On this clone: The same CDR3 also results from other DNA sequences found in this sample. J is TRBJ1-6 and V is TRBV2, with D possibly being TRBD1 (5 bases). The germline gives CDR1 SNHLY, CDR2 FYNNEI. The V and J ends lost 3 bases and 5 bases respectively, with 11 bases between them. The CDR3 contains 15 residues. Here the CDR3 reads CASSELTDNNSPLHF. In DNA form, the CDR3 reads TGTGCCAGCAGTGAGTTGACAGATAATAATTCACCCCTCCACTTT.

This clone has more than one count but fewer than ten. V is TRBV30 and J is TRBJ2-7, with TRBD1 matching over 8 bases. The junction had 5 bases not matched to a gene; V was cut back by 3 bases and J by 7 bases. Looked up from germline, CDR1 is GTSNPN and CDR2 is SVGIG (reference sequence). There are 12 residues in the CDR3. The CDR3 DNA follows: TGTGCCTGGAGCCATACAGGGGGAGAGCAGTACTTC. It yields the protein CAWSHTGGEQYF.